Following are 27 T cell receptor beta chains from one sample sequenced in a study of blood T cell repertoires in COVID-19. Produced via immunoSEQ multiplex PCR; TCRdb's table is partial and in-frame only. Of approximately 160,000 clones detected, approximately 80% appear once; the ten largest clones hold less than 3.5%. Sequences were obtained from peripheral blood. The source is a woman in her sixties with acute or convalescent COVID-19.

V gene TRBV9 combines with J gene TRBJ1-5; tentatively, D is TRBD1 (6 bases). The V end was cut by 2 bases, the J end by 4 bases, with 7 bases between. There are 13 residues in the CDR3. The V gene's germline CDR1 is SGDLS and CDR2 YYNGEE. This CDR3 is CASSVDRNQPQHF. The CDR3 DNA sequence: TGTGCCAGCAGCGTCGACAGGAATCAGCCCCAGCATTTT.

The V call is TRBV4-2, the J call TRBJ1-3; TRBD1 agrees at 7 bases. The germline V gene has CDR1 LGHNA and CDR2 YNFKEQ. V dropped 0 bases and J dropped 16; count of bases not matched to a gene: 12. This CDR3 region has 14 residues. The DNA for the CDR3 is TGTGCCAGCAGCCAAGATATAGGGACAGACCCTCCGTATTTT. It encodes CASSQDIGTDPPYF.

The chain couples TRBV5-4 to TRBJ2-3, with TRBD2 matching 11 bases. V was pared by 2 bases and J by 5 bases, with 4 bases of the junction left unmatched. The CDR3 extends over 15 amino acids. CDR1 is SGHNT and CDR2 is YYREEE in the germline V gene (reference sequence). CDR3 protein: CASSFSGGVRDTQYF. The CDR3 region has the DNA TGTGCCAGCAGCTTTAGCGGGGGGGTAAGAGATACGCAGTATTTT.

The table lists this clone with a count of one. The chain joins TRBV6-5 to TRBJ2-1, with 10 bases aligning to TRBD2. The CDR3 totals 14 residues. CDR1 and CDR2 from the germline V gene are MNHEY and SVGAGI. V lost 8 bases and J lost 1; bases outside the gene matches: 2. In DNA, the CDR3 is TGTGCCAGCCAGCGGGGGGGTTCCTACAATGAGCAGTTCTTC. This translates into CASQRGGSYNEQFF.

This clone was detected only a few times. The CDR3 DNA reads as TGTGCCAGCAGTGTATCAGGGAGGGCGACTGAAGCTTTCTTT. Translation: CASSVSGRATEAFF. This rearrangement joins TRBV6-4 to TRBJ1-1, with D possibly TRBD1 on 5 matching bases. CDR1 is MRHNA, CDR2 SNTAGT, per germline. The V and J ends lost 4 bases and 5 bases respectively, with 14 bases between them. The CDR3 runs 14 residues.

This rearrangement joins TRBV6-4 to TRBJ1-2, with 9 positions matching TRBD1. Germline lookup yields CDR1 MRHNA and CDR2 SNTAGT. The CDR3 covers 13 residues. The V segment lost 6 bases and the J segment 8 bases; nucleotides outside the gene matches: 7. The CDR3 loop is CASREQGAGGYTF. The CDR3 nucleotides are TGTGCCAGCAGAGAACAGGGGGCAGGAGGCTACACCTTC.

The chain links TRBV11-2 to TRBJ1-4, with D uncertain. CDR3 length equals 15 residues. CDR1 and CDR2 (germline): SGHAT, FQNNGV. V was pared by 5 bases and J by 8 bases, with 18 bases between. The CDR3 sequence: CASSPQRALGEKLFF. CDR3 in DNA: TGTGCCAGCAGCCCCCAGAGGGCACTCGGGGAAAAACTGTTTTTT.

In this sample, this clone turned up once. The chain links TRBV7-2 to TRBJ1-1, with D tentatively TRBD1 (6 bases). Trimming cost V 5 bases and J 1 base, with 14 bases left between them. Germline lookup yields CDR1 SGHTA and CDR2 FQGNSA. CDR3 length: 15 amino acids. The CDR3 region is CASSPGQWRNTEAFF. The CDR3 DNA sequence: TGTGCCAGCAGCCCCGGACAGTGGAGGAACACTGAAGCTTTCTTT.

CDR3 coding DNA: TGCGCCAGCAGCTCGACAGGGGGCGCTGGGGCCAACGTCCTGACTTTC. Its protein product is CASSSTGGAGANVLTF. This chain uses TRBV4-1 with TRBJ2-6; TRBD1 agrees at 10 bases. Germline V gene lookup returns CDR1 MGHRA and CDR2 YSYEKL. V lost 5 bases, J lost 2 bases, and 3 bases stayed unmatched. The CDR3 runs to 16 residues.

V gene TRBV6-4 combines with J gene TRBJ1-3, with D tentatively TRBD1 (5 bases). Trimming removed 7 bases from V and 4 bases from J, with 14 bases in between. CDR1 is MRHNA and CDR2 is SNTAGT in the germline V gene. This CDR3 is built from 14 residues. CDR3 region: CASTYRRGGNTIYF. The CDR3 nucleotides are TGTGCCAGCACGTACAGGCGGGGAGGAAACACCATATATTTT.

The rearrangement joins TRBV6-5 to TRBJ1-1; D is unresolved. Per the germline V gene, CDR1 is MNHEY and CDR2 is SVGAGI. CDR3 length: 14 amino acids. Trimming took 3 bases from V and 2 from J, leaving 10 bases between them. CDR3 DNA: TGTGCCAGCAGTTATGAGCGGGAAAACACTGAAGCTTTCTTT. Protein product: CASSYERENTEAFF.

The chain has TRBV6-2 or TRBV6-3 and TRBJ2-7; tentative D call: TRBD2 (6 bases). V lost 4 bases and J 5 bases, leaving 9 bases between the germline ends. Germline V lookup: CDR1 MNHEY, CDR2 SVGEGT. This CDR3 has 12 residues. CDR3 nucleotides: TGTGCCAGCAGTTTCGGGGGTCACGAGCAGTACTTC. This sequence encodes CASSFGGHEQYF.

The chain couples TRBV19 to TRBJ2-1; TRBD2 matches 13 bases. CDR3 size: 18 residues. CDR1 and CDR2 from the germline V gene are LNHDA and SQIVND (reference sequence). Unmatched junction bases numbered 11, after V lost 5 bases and J lost 4 bases. The CDR3 reads CASSGGLAGAQGYNEQFF. The DNA of the CDR3 is TGTGCCAGTAGTGGCGGACTAGCGGGGGCCCAGGGGTACAATGAGCAGTTCTTC.

The chain joins TRBV19 to TRBJ2-1; D might be TRBD2 (6 bases). Trimming stripped 2 bases from V and 4 bases from J, with 15 bases between. This CDR3 has 16 residues. In germline, CDR1 is LNHDA, CDR2 SQIVND (reference sequence). CDR3 nucleotides: TGTGCCAGTAGTATATGGGGACTGGGAATATACAATGAGCAGTTCTTC. This encodes CASSIWGLGIYNEQFF.

The chain is built from TRBV15 and TRBJ2-3; D is unclear. CDR3 size: 13 residues. The germline gives CDR1 LNHNV, CDR2 YYDKDF (reference sequence). Between the trimmed V and J ends, which lost 2 bases and 1 base, there was a span of 4 bases. DNA for the CDR3: TGTGCCACCAGCAGACAGGGCACAGATACGCAGTATTTT. Translation: CATSRQGTDTQYF.

J is TRBJ1-4 and V is TRBV30; no reliable D call. V was cut by 3 bases and J by 7 bases, with 6 bases left in between. The V gene's germline CDR1 is GTSNPN and CDR2 SVGIG (reference sequence). The length of the CDR3 is 11 residues. This CDR3 reads CAWREFEKLFF. CDR3 nucleotides: TGTGCCTGGAGGGAGTTTGAAAAACTGTTTTTT.

The chain has TRBV19 and TRBJ1-4, with TRBD1 identical over 7 bases. CDR3 length equals 17 residues. Germline V gene lookup returns CDR1 LNHDA and CDR2 SQIVND (reference sequence). Germline trimming cut 2 bases from V and 5 bases from J; bases unmatched to any gene: 11. The CDR3: CASSISPSTGLNEKLFF. CDR3 nucleotide sequence: TGTGCCAGTAGTATATCCCCCTCGACAGGGCTAAATGAAAAACTGTTTTTT.

The chain has TRBV6-4 and TRBJ2-1; the D is unclear. CDR1 MRHNA and CDR2 SNTAGT come from the germline V gene. The CDR3 has 13 amino acids. The V gene lost 8 bases and the J gene lost 6 bases, with 14 bases spanning the gap. CDR3 loop: CASASRLGNEQFF. CDR3 bases: TGTGCCAGCGCCTCAAGACTGGGCAATGAGCAGTTCTTC.

This rearrangement joins TRBV28 to TRBJ2-7; tentative D call: TRBD1 (6 bases). The CDR3 spans 14 residues. CDR1 is MDHEN and CDR2 is SYDVKM in the germline V gene. Trimming cost V 3 bases and J 4 bases, with 13 bases left between them. This CDR3 reads CASSFGLRGYEQYF. The CDR3 DNA reads as TGTGCCAGCAGTTTTGGGCTCAGGGGTTACGAGCAGTACTTC.

V and J are TRBV6-5 and TRBJ1-1; 8 nucleotides match TRBD1. V dropped 0 bases and J dropped 4; count of bases not matched to a gene: 4. Germline V gene data show CDR1 as MNHEY and CDR2 as SVGAGI. The CDR3 is made up of 15 amino acids. Written as DNA, the CDR3 is TGTGCCAGCAGTTACTCCCGGACAGGGAGCACTGAAGCTTTCTTT. This encodes CASSYSRTGSTEAFF.

This clone came up once. The chain is built from TRBV18 and TRBJ2-5; D call uncertain. The CDR3 covers 13 residues. Trimming removed 3 bases from V and 4 bases from J, with 9 bases in between. Germline loops: CDR1 KGHSH, CDR2 LQKENI. The CDR3 DNA follows: TGTGCCAGCTCACCCGGTTTGCGAGAGACCCAGTACTTC. It yields the protein CASSPGLRETQYF.

This sequence joins TRBV28 and TRBJ2-5; TRBD2 agrees at 12 bases. V shed 4 bases, J shed 5 bases, and the junction held 8 bases outside the gene matches. The CDR3 runs to 16 residues. CDR1 and CDR2 (germline): MDHEN, SYDVKM. The CDR3: CASSSITSGGRETQYF. The CDR3 DNA sequence: TGTGCCAGCAGTTCAATTACTAGCGGGGGGCGGGAGACCCAGTACTTC.

The V gene is TRBV11-3, the J gene TRBJ2-2; D call uncertain. Trimming cost V 5 bases and J 4 bases, with 8 bases left between them. The CDR3 totals 13 residues. The V gene's germline CDR1 is SGHNT and CDR2 YENEEA. The CDR3, as DNA: TGTGCCAGCAGCCCCCGAGTCACCGGGGAGCTGTTTTTT. Translation gives CASSPRVTGELFF.

The chain is built from TRBV11-1 and TRBJ1-6, with D possibly TRBD1 on 6 matching bases. In germline, CDR1 is SGHAT, CDR2 FQDESV (reference sequence). V lost 2 bases and J 7 bases, leaving 15 bases between the germline ends. The CDR3 is made up of 16 amino acids. CDR3 region: CASSLSPGQGNSPLHF. CDR3 coding DNA: TGTGCCAGCAGCTTAAGTCCGGGCCAGGGGAATTCACCCCTCCACTTT.

This chain uses TRBV2 with TRBJ2-1, with 10 positions matching TRBD1. The CDR3 runs to 14 residues. Germline V gene lookup returns CDR1 SNHLY and CDR2 FYNNEI. The V and J ends lost 10 bases and 3 bases, in that order; junction bases with no gene match: 6. CDR3 in DNA: TGTGCCACCTGCCGGGACAGGGGCTACAATGAGCAGTTCTTC. Its protein product is CATCRDRGYNEQFF.

The chain carries TRBV11-2 and TRBJ2-7; TRBD2 agrees at 10 bases. V was clipped by 4 bases and J by 2 bases; unmatched bases: 8. The V gene's germline CDR1 is SGHAT and CDR2 FQNNGV. The CDR3 is 16 amino acids. CDR3 DNA sequence: TGTGCCAGCAGCTCGTTTAGCGGGGGGACTCCCTACGAGCAGTACTTC. Translation gives CASSSFSGGTPYEQYF.

A few counts support this clone. The rearrangement links TRBV6-5 to TRBJ1-5; D unresolved. CDR3 length: 12 residues. Trimming shortened V by 5 bases and J by 5 bases, and 7 bases separated the two germline ends. Germline assignment: CDR1 MNHEY and CDR2 SVGAGI. DNA for the CDR3: TGTGCCAGCAGTACTGGGCATCAGCCCCAGCATTTT. This sequence encodes CASSTGHQPQHF.